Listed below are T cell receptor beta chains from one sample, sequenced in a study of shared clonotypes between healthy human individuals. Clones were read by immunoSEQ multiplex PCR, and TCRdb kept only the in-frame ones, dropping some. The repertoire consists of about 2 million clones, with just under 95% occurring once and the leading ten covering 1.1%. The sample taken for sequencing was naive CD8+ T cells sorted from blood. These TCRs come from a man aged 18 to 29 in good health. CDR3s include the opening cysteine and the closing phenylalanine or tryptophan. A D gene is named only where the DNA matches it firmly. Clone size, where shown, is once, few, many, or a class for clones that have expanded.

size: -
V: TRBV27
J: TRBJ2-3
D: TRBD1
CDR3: CASSATGKRTDTQYF
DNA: TGTGCCAGCAGTGCGACAGGGAAGAGAACAGATACGCAGTATTTT

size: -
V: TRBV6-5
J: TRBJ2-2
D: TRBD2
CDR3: CASSYEREANTGELFF
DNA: TGTGCCAGCAGTTACGAGCGGGAGGCCAACACCGGGGAGCTGTTTTTT

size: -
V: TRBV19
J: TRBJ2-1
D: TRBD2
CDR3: CASSIVGLAGDNEQFF
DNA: TGTGCCAGTAGTATAGTGGGACTAGCGGGAGACAATGAGCAGTTCTTC

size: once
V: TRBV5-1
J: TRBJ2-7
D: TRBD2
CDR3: CASSPAVAGGLNEQYF
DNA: TGCGCCAGCAGCCCGGCGGTAGCGGGGGGCCTGAACGAGCAGTACTTC

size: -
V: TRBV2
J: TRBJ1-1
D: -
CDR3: CASSLGVLAFF
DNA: TGTGCCAGCAGTCTTGGGGTGTTGGCTTTCTTT

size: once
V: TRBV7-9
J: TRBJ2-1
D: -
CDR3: CASTFSPADEQFF
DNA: TGTGCCAGCACCTTCTCGCCAGCGGATGAGCAGTTCTTC

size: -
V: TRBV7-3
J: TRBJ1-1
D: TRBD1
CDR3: CASRLVQGGTEAFF
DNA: TGTGCCAGCAGACTCGTCCAGGGGGGCACTGAAGCTTTCTTT

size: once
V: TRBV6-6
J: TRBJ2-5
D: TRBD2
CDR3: CASSSAAGGPQETQYF
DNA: TGTGCCAGCAGCTCCGCGGCGGGGGGACCCCAAGAGACCCAGTACTTC

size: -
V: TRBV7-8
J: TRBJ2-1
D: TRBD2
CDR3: CASSPVLAGGKHNEQFF
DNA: TGTGCCAGCAGCCCCGTGTTAGCGGGAGGGAAGCACAATGAGCAGTTCTTC

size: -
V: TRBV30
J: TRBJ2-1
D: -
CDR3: CAWTQQSHYSYNEQFF
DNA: TGTGCCTGGACCCAACAGTCCCACTACTCCTACAATGAGCAGTTCTTC

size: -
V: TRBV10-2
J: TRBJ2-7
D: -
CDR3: CASSERDYEQYF
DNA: TGCGCCAGCAGTGAGAGGGATTACGAGCAGTACTTC

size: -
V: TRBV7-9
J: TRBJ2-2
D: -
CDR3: CASSFLKLSSGELFF
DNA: TGTGCCAGCAGCTTCCTCAAGTTAAGCTCCGGGGAGCTGTTTTTT

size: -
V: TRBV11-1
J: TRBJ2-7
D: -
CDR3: CASSLGISYEQYF
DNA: TGTGCCAGCAGCTTGGGGATATCCTACGAGCAGTACTTC

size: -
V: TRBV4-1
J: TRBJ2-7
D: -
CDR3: CASSQEVARAYEQYF
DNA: TGCGCCAGCAGCCAAGAGGTGGCCAGAGCCTACGAGCAGTACTTC

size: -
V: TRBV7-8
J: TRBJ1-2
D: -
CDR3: CASTQGEGRNPNYGYTF
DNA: TGTGCCAGCACCCAAGGGGAGGGGCGAAATCCTAACTATGGCTACACCTTC

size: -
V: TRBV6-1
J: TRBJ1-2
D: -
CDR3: CASHADDYGYTF
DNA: TGTGCCAGCCACGCAGATGACTATGGCTACACCTTC

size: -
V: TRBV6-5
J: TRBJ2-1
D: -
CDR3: CASSYSRGNEQFF
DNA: TGTGCCAGCAGTTACTCTAGGGGCAATGAGCAGTTCTTC

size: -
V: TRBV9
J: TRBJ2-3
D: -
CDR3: CASSVASSGGDTQYF
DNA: TGTGCCAGCAGCGTAGCTAGTTCCGGGGGAGATACGCAGTATTTT

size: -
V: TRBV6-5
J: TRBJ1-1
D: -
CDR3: CASSYALANTEAFF
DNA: TGTGCCAGCAGTTACGCCCTAGCGAACACTGAAGCTTTCTTT

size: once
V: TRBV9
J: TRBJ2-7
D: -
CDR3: CASSVAAASSYEQYF
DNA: TGTGCCAGCAGCGTAGCGGCGGCGAGCTCCTACGAGCAGTACTTC

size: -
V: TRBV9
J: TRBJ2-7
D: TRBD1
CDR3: CASSEGPGTGGEQYF
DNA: TGTGCCAGCAGCGAGGGACCCGGGACAGGGGGCGAGCAGTACTTC

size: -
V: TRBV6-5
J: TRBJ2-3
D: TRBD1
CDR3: CASSYQGDTDTQYF
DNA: TGTGCCAGCAGTTATCAGGGGGACACAGATACGCAGTATTTT

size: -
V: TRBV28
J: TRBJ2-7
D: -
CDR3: CASSFLSWGEQYF
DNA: TGTGCCAGCAGTTTCCTCTCCTGGGGGGAGCAGTACTTC

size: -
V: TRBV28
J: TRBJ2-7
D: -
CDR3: CASSLLRDYEQYF
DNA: TGTGCCAGCAGTTTATTGCGGGACTACGAGCAGTACTTC

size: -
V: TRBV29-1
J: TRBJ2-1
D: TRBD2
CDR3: CSVTPSGLSYNEQFF
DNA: TGCAGCGTAACTCCTAGCGGGCTCTCCTACAATGAGCAGTTCTTC

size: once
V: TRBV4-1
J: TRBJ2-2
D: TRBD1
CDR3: CASSRGQGGTGELFF
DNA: TGCGCCAGCAGCCGCGGACAGGGGGGCACCGGGGAGCTGTTTTTT

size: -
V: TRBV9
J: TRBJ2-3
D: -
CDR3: CASSVFGTSTDTQYF
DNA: TGTGCCAGCAGCGTATTTGGTACTAGCACAGATACGCAGTATTTT

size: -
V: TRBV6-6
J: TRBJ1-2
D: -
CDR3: CASSYFRTGANYGYTF
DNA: TGTGCCAGCAGTTACTTCCGCACTGGGGCTAACTATGGCTACACCTTC

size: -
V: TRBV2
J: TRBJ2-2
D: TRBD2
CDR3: CASRPGGLGELFF
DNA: TGTGCCAGCAGACCGGGGGGATTAGGGGAGCTGTTTTTT

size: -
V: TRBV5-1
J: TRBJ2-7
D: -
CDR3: CASSLGLNYEQYF
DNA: TGCGCCAGCAGCTTGGGGTTAAACTACGAGCAGTACTTC

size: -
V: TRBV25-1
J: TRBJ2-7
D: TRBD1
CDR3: CASSDPGQGANEQYF
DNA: TGTGCCAGCAGTGACCCAGGCCAGGGGGCCAACGAGCAGTACTTC

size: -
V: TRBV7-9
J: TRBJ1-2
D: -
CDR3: CASSLEGLLYGYTF
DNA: TGTGCCAGCAGCTTAGAAGGATTGCTCTATGGCTACACCTTC

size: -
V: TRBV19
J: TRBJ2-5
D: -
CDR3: CASSIRRAEETQYF
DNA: TGTGCCAGTAGTATTCGGCGGGCAGAAGAGACCCAGTACTTC

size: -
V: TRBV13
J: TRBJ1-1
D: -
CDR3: CASSPAMNTEAFF
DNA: TGTGCCAGCAGCCCTGCAATGAACACTGAAGCTTTCTTT

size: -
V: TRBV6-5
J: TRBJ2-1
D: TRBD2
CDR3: CASSLSGRRYNEQFF
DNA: TGTGCCAGCAGTCTTAGCGGGAGACGGTACAATGAGCAGTTCTTC

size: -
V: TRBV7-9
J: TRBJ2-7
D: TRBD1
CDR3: CASSKVPGQGTNSYEQYF
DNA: TGTGCCAGCAGCAAGGTGCCGGGACAGGGGACCAACTCCTACGAGCAGTACTTC

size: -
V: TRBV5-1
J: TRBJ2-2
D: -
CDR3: CASSRLASGELFF
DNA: TGCGCCAGCAGCCGGCTAGCGTCCGGGGAGCTGTTTTTT

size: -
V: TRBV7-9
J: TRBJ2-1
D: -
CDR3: CASSLEWWKFF
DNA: TGTGCCAGCAGCTTAGAATGGTGGAAGTTCTTC

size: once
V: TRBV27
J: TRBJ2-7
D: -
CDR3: CASSPVPYEQYF
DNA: TGTGCCAGCAGCCCTGTCCCCTACGAGCAGTACTTC

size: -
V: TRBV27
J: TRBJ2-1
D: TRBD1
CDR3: CASSLGSGTVYNEQFF
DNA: TGTGCCAGCAGCTTAGGCTCGGGGACAGTTTACAATGAGCAGTTCTTC

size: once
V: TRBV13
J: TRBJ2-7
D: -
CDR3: CASSLKGEAPYEQYF
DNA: TGTGCCAGCAGCTTAAAGGGGGAGGCCCCCTACGAGCAGTACTTC

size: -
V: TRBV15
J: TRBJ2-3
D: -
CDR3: CATSRDSADTQYF
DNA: TGTGCCACCAGCAGAGATTCGGCAGATACGCAGTATTTT

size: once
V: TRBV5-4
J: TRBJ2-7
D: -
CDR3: CASSETPYEQYF
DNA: TGTGCCAGCTCTGAGACCCCCTACGAGCAGTACTTC

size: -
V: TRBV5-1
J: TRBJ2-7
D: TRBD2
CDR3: CASSLVAGEVREQYF
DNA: TGCGCCAGCAGCTTGGTGGCGGGAGAGGTTCGCGAGCAGTACTTC

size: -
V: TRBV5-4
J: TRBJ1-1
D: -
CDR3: CASFKTANTEAFF
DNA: TGTGCCAGCTTTAAAACAGCGAACACTGAAGCTTTCTTT

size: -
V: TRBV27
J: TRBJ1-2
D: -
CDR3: CASSLSGSYGYTF
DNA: TGTGCCAGCAGTTTATCGGGGAGCTATGGCTACACCTTC

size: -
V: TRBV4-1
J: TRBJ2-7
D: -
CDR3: CASSLMYGQGIEQYF
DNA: TGCGCCAGCAGCCTAATGTACGGCCAGGGGATCGAGCAGTACTTC

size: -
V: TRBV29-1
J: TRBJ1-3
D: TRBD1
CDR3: CSVEDHRDRGYTIYF
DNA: TGCAGCGTTGAAGACCACCGGGACAGGGGGTACACCATATATTTT

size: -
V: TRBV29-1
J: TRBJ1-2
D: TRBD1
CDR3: CSVDGDGTGANYGYTF
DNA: TGCAGCGTTGATGGGGACGGGACAGGAGCTAACTATGGCTACACCTTC

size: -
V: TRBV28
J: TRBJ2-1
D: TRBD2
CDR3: CASRFVAGGPFEQFF
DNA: TGTGCCAGCAGATTTGTAGCGGGGGGCCCCTTTGAGCAGTTCTTC

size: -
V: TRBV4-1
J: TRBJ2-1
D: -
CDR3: CASSLRGGNEQFF
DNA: TGCGCCAGCAGCCTACGTGGTGGGAATGAGCAGTTCTTC

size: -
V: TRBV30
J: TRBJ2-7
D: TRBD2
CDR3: CALAGDFSYEQYF
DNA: TGTGCCTTGGCGGGGGACTTCTCCTACGAGCAGTACTTC

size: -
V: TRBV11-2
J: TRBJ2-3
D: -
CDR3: CASSPGASGTDTQYF
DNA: TGTGCCAGCAGCCCTGGGGCTAGCGGCACAGATACGCAGTATTTT

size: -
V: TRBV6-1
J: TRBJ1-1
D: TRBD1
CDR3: CASSEPVDRGDTEAFF
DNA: TGTGCCAGCAGTGAACCCGTGGACAGGGGTGACACTGAAGCTTTCTTT